This T cell receptor (beta chain) was retrieved from a study of brain metastases from non-small cell lung cancer (dated by TCRdb to the late 2010s). Regarding the research as a whole: In non-small-cell lung cancer patients, the researchers characterized the immune microenvironment of brain metastases and primary tumors that had been resected as matched pairs.

As to this clone: The clone's antigen remains unknown. No base qualities exist here, and no much larger clone lies one base off it.

A cohort of about 41 patients with surgically resected non-small-cell lung cancer, for whom both primary tumor and brain metastasis specimens were available, was included. Archival formalin-fixed, paraffin-embedded tissues were used as the tumor specimens. Study-level results and caveats: T-cell clones appeared expanded in around two thirds of brain metastases relative to the matched primary tumors. Lower T-cell infiltration was exhibited by brain metastases compared with primary tumors (P < 0.001). Paired brain metastases and primary tumors largely shared TCR repertoires, although T-cell densities in the metastases were sparse.

CDR1 and CDR2, per the germline V gene (reference sequence), are MNHEY and SMNVEV. Its CDR3 holds 15 amino acids, cysteine through phenylalanine. The CDR3 DNA has 45 bases and is translated from base 1. Trimming removed 6 bases from V and 3 bases from J; the gene matches leave 10 bases unexplained. The method behind the library was the immunoSEQ multiplex PCR assay. T-cell receptor beta chain repertoire sequencing was carried out together with a 770-gene immune expression panel. Drawn from immuneACCESS, this table holds only the in-frame rearrangements with V and J called that TCRdb kept. Clones are partly lost; checked studies trace under half to an unresolved V gene and leave the rest unexplained. The sample yields several thousand clones; approximately 80% were counted once. The ten largest account for 9.9% of the sample.

This sequence was found in a donor at least 40 years old with non-small cell lung cancer. Sample: tissue from a brain metastasis. According to the study, the label for this sample's cell subset or site signals: resected brain metastasis paired with primary lung tumor. The sequence is built from TRBV27 and TRBJ1-1; the central 7 bases match TRBD1. The bases read TGTGCCAGCAGGTCTCAAGGGGGCATCGACACTGAAGCTTTCTTT. The resulting protein is CASRSQGGIDTEAFF.